These 14 T cell receptor beta chains were sequenced from one sample in a study of T cells in localized non-small cell lung cancer. Using immunoSEQ multiplex PCR, the repertoire was profiled, and TCRdb retains in-frame clones only, with some absent. Here the sample spans under 25,000 clones, around 85% being singletons. The starting material was PBMCs, obtained before any cancer treatment. The receptors stem from a man between 40 and 75 years old with stage II squamous cell lung carcinoma.

This chain joins TRBV19 and TRBJ1-3, with 8 nucleotides matching TRBD1. Unmatched junction bases numbered 5, after V lost 6 bases and J lost 1 base. CDR3 length: 15 amino acids. Germline assignment: CDR1 LNHDA and CDR2 SQIVND (reference sequence). CDR3 DNA: TGTGCCAGTAGGGGACAGGAAGATTCTGGAAACACCATATATTTT. Protein: CASRGQEDSGNTIYF.

This clone has only one observation. V and J are TRBV7-9 and TRBJ1-2; D not certain. Trimming removed 1 base at V and 6 bases at J, with 12 bases between. Germline CDR1 and CDR2: SEHNR and FQNEAQ (reference sequence). CDR3 length equals 14 residues. CDR3 loop: CASSLDGRMHGYTF. In DNA, the CDR3 is TGTGCCAGCAGCTTAGACGGCCGGATGCATGGCTACACCTTC.

Comment on this clone: One end of the junction is discordant with germline, which a read error may explain. Different DNA sequences within this sample yield the same CDR3. The chain couples TRBV5-4 to TRBJ1-1; D unresolved. Per the germline V gene, CDR1 is SGHNT and CDR2 is YYREEE (reference sequence). The CDR3 is 15 amino acids. CDR3 protein: CASSLAAQQNTEAFF. The DNA for the CDR3 is TGTGCCAGCAGCTTGGCCGCACAGCAGAACACTGAGGCTTTCTTT.

CDR3 sequence: CASSLDGANVLTF. The CDR3 nucleotides read TGTGCCAGCAGCTTGGACGGGGCCAACGTCCTGACTTTC. This sequence joins TRBV5-4 and TRBJ2-6; no firm D call. Trimming took 0 bases from V and 4 from J, leaving 2 bases between them. CDR3 size: 13 residues. Germline loops: CDR1 SGHNT, CDR2 YYREEE (reference sequence).

The chain recombines TRBV19 with TRBJ1-3; D gene unclear. Trimming took off 4 bases at V and 0 bases at J, with 7 bases between the two ends. Per the germline V gene, CDR1 is LNHDA and CDR2 is SQIVND (reference sequence). This CDR3 region has 14 residues. The CDR3 reads CASSRQNSGNTIYF. The CDR3 region has the DNA TGTGCCAGTAGTAGACAAAACTCTGGAAACACCATATATTTT.

The chain recombines TRBV4-3 with TRBJ1-3, with D possibly TRBD1 on 6 matching bases. The CDR3 extends over 15 amino acids. Germline V gives CDR1 LGHNA, CDR2 YSLEER. Trimming left V 6 bases short and J 8 bases short, with 20 bases between. In DNA, the CDR3 is TGCGCCAGCAGTCAGACAGGAAAATATCCCCACACCATATATTTT. This encodes CASSQTGKYPHTIYF.

The V gene is TRBV5-1, the J gene TRBJ2-1, with 12 bases aligning to TRBD2. This CDR3 has 16 residues. V lost 2 bases, J lost 3 bases, and 3 bases stayed unmatched. CDR1 and CDR2 from the germline V gene are SGHRS and YFSETQ. The CDR3 loop is CASSLGTSGLYNEQFF. CDR3 in DNA: TGCGCCAGCAGCTTAGGGACTAGCGGGCTCTACAATGAGCAGTTCTTC.

The genes are TRBV6-1 and TRBJ2-1; 7 bases are shared with TRBD1. V was clipped by 0 bases and J by 7 bases; unmatched bases: 3. The CDR3 length is 14 residues. Germline-derived CDR1 and CDR2 are MNHNS and SASEGT. CDR3 in DNA: TGTGCCAGCAGTGAAGCGACAGGGCGAAATGAGCAGTTCTTC. It is translated as CASSEATGRNEQFF.

The rearrangement links TRBV18 to TRBJ1-1; tentative D call: TRBD1 (6 bases). Germline values: CDR1 KGHSH, CDR2 LQKENI. The CDR3 spans 16 residues. V lost 3 bases, J lost 4 bases, and 18 bases lay in between. The CDR3 spells CASSPRAGAGGTEAFF. CDR3 DNA: TGTGCCAGCTCACCTCGTGCGGGGGCGGGTGGCACTGAAGCTTTCTTT.

This chain uses TRBV27 with TRBJ2-5; maybe TRBD2 (5 bases). Germline CDR1 and CDR2: MNHEY and SMNVEV (reference sequence). CDR3 length: 14 residues. The V end was cut by 4 bases, the J end by 2 bases, with 11 bases between. The CDR3 protein is CASSSGWRQETQYF. The CDR3 DNA follows: TGTGCCAGCAGTTCGGGGTGGAGGCAAGAGACCCAGTACTTC.

The chain couples TRBV19 to TRBJ1-1, with D possibly matching TRBD1 (5 bases). CDR1 and CDR2 (germline): LNHDA, SQIVND (reference sequence). Trimming left V 8 bases short and J 11 bases short, with 6 bases between. The CDR3 loop spans 8 amino acids. CDR3: CASGAAFF. The CDR3 DNA reads TGTGCCAGTGGGGCGGCTTTCTTT.

This chain uses TRBV6-5 with TRBJ1-4; D remains ambiguous. The CDR3 sequence is 14 residues long. Germline lookup yields CDR1 MNHEY and CDR2 SVGAGI. V gave up 6 bases and J gave up 4 bases, with 12 bases separating them. This chain's CDR3 is CASSRRGSNEKLFF. DNA of the CDR3: TGTGCCAGCAGCCGGCGGGGAAGTAATGAAAAACTGTTTTTT.

The J gene is TRBJ2-2, the V gene TRBV19; the match to TRBD1 covers 7 bases. There are 14 residues in the CDR3. The germline CDR1 and CDR2 sequences are LNHDA and SQIVND (reference sequence). Trimming cost V 4 bases and J 6 bases; bases outside gene matches: 5. The DNA for the CDR3 is TGTGCCAGTAGTAAGGCTCAGGGGGCCGGGGAGCTGTTTTTT. Encoded protein: CASSKAQGAGELFF. The full variable domain, with the rest looked up from reference TRBV19 and TRBJ2-2, is DGGITQSPKYLFRKEGQNVTLSCEQNLNHDAMYWYRQDPGQGLRLIYYSQIVNDFQKGDIAEGYSVSREKKESFPLTVTSAQKNPTAFYLCASSKAQGAGELFFGEGSRLTVL.

This clone occurred once. This chain joins TRBV5-6 and TRBJ2-7; D gene uncertain. This CDR3 has 13 amino acids. Trimming removed 4 bases at V and 4 bases at J, with 12 bases between. CDR1 is SGHDT, CDR2 YYEEEE, per germline. The CDR3 DNA follows: TGTGCCAGCAGCCTGCCTCGTGGATACGAGCAGTACTTC. Its translation is CASSLPRGYEQYF.